Given below is one T cell receptor beta chain in context. The antigen remains undetermined. This table comes from immunoSEQ multiplex PCR, and its TCRdb copy is limited to in-frame clones, with some not included. This table has more than 95,000 clones, about 89% appearing once. This sample is drawn from a study of cytomegalovirus exposure and HLA in healthy donors. Broader study findings: Specific recognition of CMV antigens was confirmed in vitro for a few chains (all CMV-associated).

The germline V gene encodes CDR1 SGHAT and CDR2 FQNNGV. J was trimmed by 4 bases and V by 1 base; bases with no gene match: 4. The CDR3 contains 16 residues. The donors formed part of the approximately 120-subject validation cohort, distinct from the roughly 700-subject first cohort. This sequence joins TRBV11-2 and TRBJ2-7; TRBD2 matches 13 bases. The clonotype comes from a woman aged 18-29 years in good health and CMV-seronegative. Sequences were obtained from PBMCs. The CDR3 DNA sequence: TGTGCCAGCAGCTTAGGACTAGCGGGAGGTGGGTACGAGCAGTACTTC. Its protein is CASSLGLAGGGYEQYF.